The clone carrying this T cell receptor (beta chain) has more than one count but fewer than ten. The antigen remains unidentified. Constant-segment-primed 5'RACE gave TCR alpha and TCR beta cDNA libraries with sample barcodes and UMIs. TCRdb recomputed calls from the 5' RACE reads with MiXCR, one row per CDR3 protein. The sample has 290,000 or so distinct CDR3 sequences; approximately 19% are singletons. The CDR3 runs 14 residues. CDR1 is SNHLY and CDR2 is FYNNEI in the germline V gene. The germline V and J ends were trimmed by 4 bases and 10 bases, with 14 bases remaining between them. The data were obtained in a study of T-cell memory formation after mild COVID-19. Study-level information: TCR clusters showed largely donor specificity. Study outcomes and limitations: Clones that contracted clustered mainly in CM and EM if CD4+ and in EMRA if CD8+. Pre-infection memory already had some responding clones, implying cross-reactive memory joined.

The chain is built from TRBV2 and TRBJ1-6, with a tentative D call TRBD1 (5 bases). The sequenced sample consisted of PBMCs or a T cell subset sorted from them (not recorded which). The receptor's source is a man younger than 35 who had mild COVID-19 (a few samples of this study predate the infection). Cell type and time point are not known. The CDR3 nucleotides are TGTGCCAGCAGTGGTGAGGGGAGAGGGTCACCCCTCCACTTT. Encoded protein: CASSGEGRGSPLHF.